This T cell receptor (beta chain) was found in a study of T cells after posttransplantation cyclophosphamide. Whole-study findings and limits: Donor-recipient repertoire similarity was low at 1-2 months, rising over year one. Recipient CMV seropositivity and CMV reactivation strongly tracked TRB clonality. TRB overlap between skin or GI tissue T cells and blood was limited.

Clones were read by immunoSEQ multiplex PCR, and TCRdb kept only the in-frame ones, dropping some. The sample yields around 37,000 clones, 78% seen once. Trimming cost V 2 bases and J 4 bases, with 16 bases left between them. This CDR3 has 15 residues. CDR1 is SGDLS and CDR2 is YYNGEE in the germline V gene. Treatment was busulfan-fludarabine conditioning, a marrow graft, and cyclophosphamide on days +3 and +4. Points on this clone: Antigen unknown.

This material consisted of CD4+ T cells sorted from blood, taken just over 1,900 days after a stem cell transplant with posttransplant cyclophosphamide. This TCR was recovered from a female patient in her forties or fifties who received an allogeneic stem cell transplant from a related donor, was CMV-positive, and had no GVHD. The T cells may partly be graft donor cells. The chain couples TRBV9 to TRBJ2-7; a possible D gene is TRBD1 (6 bases). The DNA of the CDR3 is TGTGCCAGCAGCGTCTCCCAGGGGCTGGTTTACGAGCAGTACTTC. It codes for CASSVSQGLVYEQYF. Using reference TRBV9 and TRBJ2-7 for the parts outside the CDR3, the full variable domain is DSGVTQTPKHLITATGQRVTLRCSPRSGDLSVYWYQQSLDQGLQFLIQYYNGEERAKGNILERFSAQQFPDLHSELNLSSLELGDSALYFCASSVSQGLVYEQYFGPGTRLTVT.